This TCR beta chain was retrieved from a study of CD8 T cells in Susac syndrome. Study summary: There were Susac syndrome patients who were therapy-naive at blood draw, others on corticosteroids, and others on intravenous immunoglobulin alone.

As for this clonotype: Its antigen is unidentified.

The CDR3 length is 18 residues. Germline V CDR1 and CDR2: SQVTM, ANQGSEA. V shed 0 bases, J shed 7 bases, and the junction held 17 bases outside the gene matches. Random hexamers were used to reverse transcribe the RNA input (about 0.5 to 1 ug). TCRdb reprocessed the immunoSEQ multiplex PCR reads with MiXCR, giving one entry per CDR3 protein. The sample holds about 190,000 distinct CDR3 sequences, just under 95% seen once. Study observations and caveats: TCR sequencing and HLA analysis covered a relatively small number of individuals.

Negative isolation was used for CD8+ and CD4+ T cells and FACS enrichment for TEMRA cells. The J gene is TRBJ1-4, the V gene TRBV29-1; 7 bases line up with TRBD1. Sequencing was carried out using CD8+ T cells from PBMCs. This TCR derives from a human donor with Susac syndrome. The CDR3 sequence is CSVEDLRGATGYIEKLFF. The CDR3 DNA reads TGCAGCGTTGAAGACCTACGCGGCGCGACAGGGTATATTGAAAAACTGTTTTTT.